The rows below give T cell receptor beta chains drawn from one sample of a study of OX40 agonist ivuxolimab in advanced cancers. The protocol was immunoSEQ multiplex PCR, while the TCRdb copy is restricted to in-frame clones and leaves out a portion. Among 77,000 or so clones listed, 85% to 95% were seen once. The sample consisted of CD4+ or CD8+ T cells sorted from blood, taken in a trial of the OX40 agonist ivuxolimab. These receptors were collected from an adult with an advanced solid tumor such as melanoma, head and neck, liver or kidney cancer. CDR3s include the opening cysteine and the closing phenylalanine or tryptophan. A D gene is named only where the DNA matches it firmly. Clone size is stated in some rows and not others, as once, few, many or a class when expanded.

-	TRBV14	-	TRBJ2-3	CASSLIMSTDTQYF	TGTGCCAGCAGCCTCATTATGAGCACAGATACGCAGTATTTT
-	TRBV27	TRBD2	TRBJ2-3	CASSPQTSGGDTQYF	TGTGCCAGCAGTCCCCAGACTAGCGGGGGCGATACGCAGTATTTT
-	TRBV27	-	TRBJ1-5	CASSFQGNQPQHF	TGTGCCAGCAGTTTCCAGGGCAATCAGCCCCAGCATTTT
-	TRBV29-1	TRBD1	TRBJ2-1	CSVEAQDRGMVNEQFF	TGCAGCGTTGAAGCGCAGGACAGGGGAATGGTGAATGAGCAGTTCTTC
once	TRBV5-6	-	TRBJ2-7	CASSMGTSYEQYF	TGTGCCAGCAGCATGGGGACATCCTACGAGCAGTACTTC
-	TRBV13	TRBD2	TRBJ2-5	CASSFLAGGPETQYF	TGTGCCAGCAGCTTCTTAGCGGGGGGCCCTGAGACCCAGTACTTC
-	TRBV7-9	TRBD1	TRBJ2-7	CASSLKGQTYEQYF	TGTGCCAGCAGCTTAAAGGGACAGACCTACGAGCAGTACTTC
-	TRBV14	-	TRBJ2-7	CASSPQGVLEQYF	TGTGCCAGCAGCCCACAAGGGGTATTAGAGCAGTACTTC
-	TRBV25-1	-	TRBJ1-6	CASTSFESNSPLHF	TGTGCCAGCACCAGTTTCGAGAGCAATTCACCCCTCCACTTT
-	TRBV14	-	TRBJ2-3	CASSQDPDTQYF	TGTGCCAGCAGCCAAGATCCAGATACGCAGTATTTT
-	TRBV2	-	TRBJ2-3	CASSGGVLGTDTQYF	TGTGCCAGCAGTGGAGGGGTTTTAGGCACAGATACGCAGTATTTT
-	TRBV7-9	-	TRBJ2-7	CASSLVQGLEEQYF	TGTGCCAGCAGCTTAGTTCAGGGCCTTGAAGAGCAGTACTTC
once	TRBV7-9	-	TRBJ2-1	CASSWTTSSYNEQFF	TGTGCCAGCAGCTGGACGACCAGCTCCTACAATGAGCAGTTCTTC
medium-sized	TRBV6-5	-	TRBJ1-5	CAVHQPQHF	TGTGCCGTTCATCAGCCCCAGCATTTT
-	TRBV6-1	TRBD1	TRBJ1-1	CASSETGTGPNTEAFF	TGTGCCAGCAGTGAAACGGGGACAGGGCCGAACACTGAAGCTTTCTTT
once	TRBV6-5	-	TRBJ2-6	CASSYGLPGANVLTF	TGTGCCAGCAGTTATGGCCTTCCTGGGGCCAACGTCCTGACTTTC
-	TRBV9	-	TRBJ1-6	CASSAPGAGNNSPLHF	TGTGCCAGCAGCGCTCCCGGGGCAGGAAATAATTCACCCCTCCACTTT